This TCR beta chain was sequenced for a study of monozygotic twins with inflammatory bowel disease (dated by TCRdb to between 2017 and 2020). In the study overall: The full study comprised 28 monozygotic twin pairs: nine German pairs (four IBD-concordant, five IBD-discordant) and 19 IBD-discordant Danish pairs. Disease-associated traits were sought mainly through comparisons between IBD patients and their genetically identical healthy co-twins within discordant pairs. Each individual had, on average, about 151 000 unique TCRalpha sequences and 181 000 unique TCRbeta sequences available for analysis. Study-level results and caveats: Differing immunosuppressive treatments among patients may have added background noise and inter-individual variability to the repertoires. The results gave no support for a single strong signal or clonotype linked to IBD. Concordant and discordant twins showed no difference in repertoire similarity, possibly because of limited statistical power. Compared with healthy twins, IBD patients shared fewer clonotypes with other individuals, and the difference was most pronounced in patients with signs of disease activity. The analysis was unable to tell different T cell subtypes apart. IBD patients had lower TCRbeta repertoire diversity, measured by the inverse Simpson index, than their healthy co-twins.

CDR1 is given as SGHTA and CDR2 as FQGNSA, both from the germline V gene. The CDR3 runs 14 amino acids, cysteine and phenylalanine included. No coding sequence is recorded. From each donor, an approximately 2.5 ml peripheral blood sample was collected into PAXgene tubes and kept at -80 degrees C. Total RNA was isolated from whole blood with the PAXgene blood miRNA kit on an automated QIAcube, without T cell sorting. Peripheral blood from monozygotic twin pairs concordant or discordant for inflammatory bowel disease was subjected to deep TCRalpha and TCRbeta repertoire profiling with unique molecular barcoding. For every twin pair, smoking habits were documented, and each individual was categorised as a current, former or never smoker. This clonotype counts as medium-sized (0.01 to 0.1%) based on its frequency; no count is recorded. The antigen it recognizes is unknown. Libraries were built with 5' RACE. Preparation of each TCR library used approximately 4,000 ng of total RNA. cDNA was synthesized with SMARTScribe reverse transcriptase in eight separate reactions per sample. During cDNA synthesis, template switching was used to introduce unique molecular identifiers that contained a 6-nucleotide sample barcode. TCRalpha and TCRbeta cDNA was amplified by two nested PCRs of 16 and 9 cycles, with bead purification after each PCR. Before amplification, the cDNA was both treated with uracil DNA-glycosylase and purified with the QIAquick PCR purification kit. The second PCR added Illumina TruSeq-compatible adapters along with sample-specific barcodes. Library quality and concentration were checked on TapeStation and Qubit, and libraries were pooled at around 5 ng each. The pooled libraries were sequenced with 2 x 100 bp reads and custom sequencing primers on an Illumina HiSeq2500 single-index Rapid Run. The original methods were these. MiGEC version 1.2.6 was used for UMI-based consensus assembly to correct PCR and sequencing errors. MiXCR version 2.1.1 was used for V(D)J alignment, clonotype assembly and CDR3 extraction. To normalise gene usage, clonotype sharing and MAIT/NKT TCR abundance, the top 1000, 10 000 and 20 000 clonotypes in each sample were analysed. After downsampling to 27 000 UMIs, diversity was calculated as the inverse Simpson index using the vegan R package. Statistical testing used paired Mann-Whitney U tests on the discordant twin pairs and applied Benjamini-Hochberg correction for multiple testing. TCRdb reprocessed the reads; each CDR3 protein sequence makes one entry, and DNA is unavailable. Here the V and J calls rest on TCRdb's processing, not on the authors' analysis. The table held for this sample gives around 40,000 distinct CDR3 sequences. The ten biggest clones cover more than 4.5% of the sample.

The sequenced sample was blood. The sequence derives from a human donor with ulcerative colitis or Crohn's disease, or a healthy co-twin of an affected twin (not recorded which). The chain uses TRBV7-2 and TRBJ2-5; checking the TCRdb D call of TRBD1 is not possible without DNA. The CDR3 has the sequence CASSSGGGTKTQYF.